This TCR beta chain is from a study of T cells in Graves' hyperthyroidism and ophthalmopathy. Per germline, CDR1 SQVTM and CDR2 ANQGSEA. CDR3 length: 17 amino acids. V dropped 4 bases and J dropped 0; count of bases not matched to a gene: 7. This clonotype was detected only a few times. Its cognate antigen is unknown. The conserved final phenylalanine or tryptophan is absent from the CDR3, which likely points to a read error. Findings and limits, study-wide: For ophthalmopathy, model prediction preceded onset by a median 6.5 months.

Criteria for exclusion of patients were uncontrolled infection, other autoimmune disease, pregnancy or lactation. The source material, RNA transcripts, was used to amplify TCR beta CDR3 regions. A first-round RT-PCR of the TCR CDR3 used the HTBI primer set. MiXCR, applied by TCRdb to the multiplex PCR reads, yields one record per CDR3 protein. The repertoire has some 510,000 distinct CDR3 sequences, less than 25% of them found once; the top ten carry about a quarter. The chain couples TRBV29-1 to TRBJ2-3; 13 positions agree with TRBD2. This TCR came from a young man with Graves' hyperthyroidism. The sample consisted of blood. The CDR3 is CSVGRTSGGLSTDTQYL. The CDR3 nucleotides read TGCAGCGTTGGAAGGACTAGCGGGGGCCTTAGCACAGATACGCAGTATCTT.